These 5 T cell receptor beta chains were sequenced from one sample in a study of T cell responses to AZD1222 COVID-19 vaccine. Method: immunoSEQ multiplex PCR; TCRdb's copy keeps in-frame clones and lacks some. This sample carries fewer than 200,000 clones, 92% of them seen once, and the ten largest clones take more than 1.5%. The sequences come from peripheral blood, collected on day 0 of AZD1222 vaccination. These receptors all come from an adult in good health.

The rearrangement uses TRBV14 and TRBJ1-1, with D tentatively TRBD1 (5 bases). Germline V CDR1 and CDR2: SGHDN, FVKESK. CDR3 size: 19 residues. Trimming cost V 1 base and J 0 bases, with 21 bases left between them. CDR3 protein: CASSQGVLRFGGLNTEAFF. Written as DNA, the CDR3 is TGTGCCAGCAGCCAAGGTGTCCTTCGCTTCGGGGGATTGAACACTGAAGCTTTCTTT.

The DNA for the CDR3 is TGCGCCAGCAGCCAAAACATCGGCTCTGGAAACACCATATATTTT. Translated: CASSQNIGSGNTIYF. This sequence joins TRBV4-1 and TRBJ1-3; D is ambiguous. This CDR3 has 15 residues. CDR1 and CDR2 (germline): MGHRA, YSYEKL. The V end lost 2 bases, the J end lost 0 bases, and 8 bases lay between the germline ends.

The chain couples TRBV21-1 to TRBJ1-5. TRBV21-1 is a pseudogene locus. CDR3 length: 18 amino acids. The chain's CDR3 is CASSKVEGWGFSNQPQHF. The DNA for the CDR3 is TGTGCCAGCAGCAAAGTTGAGGGGTGGGGGTTTAGCAATCAGCCCCAGCATTTT.

CDR3 region: CASSIRQATNYGYTF. The CDR3, as DNA: TGTGCCAGCAGTATCCGACAGGCAACTAACTATGGCTACACCTTC. The J gene is TRBJ1-2, the V gene TRBV2, with TRBD1 as a possible D gene (6 bases). CDR3 length: 15 residues. The V and J ends lost 5 bases and 0 bases respectively, with 13 bases between them. From germline, CDR1 is SNHLY and CDR2 FYNNEI.

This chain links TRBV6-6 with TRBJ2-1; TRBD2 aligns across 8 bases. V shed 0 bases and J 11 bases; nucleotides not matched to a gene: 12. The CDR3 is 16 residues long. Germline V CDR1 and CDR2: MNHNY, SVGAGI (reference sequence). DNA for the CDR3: TGTGCCAGCAGTTACTCAACCGCCGGGACTAGTTATAAGCAGTTCTTC. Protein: CASSYSTAGTSYKQFF.